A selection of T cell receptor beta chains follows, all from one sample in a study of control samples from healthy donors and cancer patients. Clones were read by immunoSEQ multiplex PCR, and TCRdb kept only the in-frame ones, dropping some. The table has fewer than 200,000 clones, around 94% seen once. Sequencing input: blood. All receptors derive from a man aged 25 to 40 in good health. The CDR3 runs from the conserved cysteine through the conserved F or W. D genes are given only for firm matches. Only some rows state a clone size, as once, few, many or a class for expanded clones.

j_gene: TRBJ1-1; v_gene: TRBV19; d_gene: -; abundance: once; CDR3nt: TGTGCCAGTAGTTGGAGGGCAACCAACACTGAAGCTTTCTTT; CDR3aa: CASSWRATNTEAFF
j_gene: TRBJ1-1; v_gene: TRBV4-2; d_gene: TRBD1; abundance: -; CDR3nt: TGTGCCAGCAGCCAAGGGACAGGGTCGGGCACTGAAGCTTTCTTT; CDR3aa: CASSQGTGSGTEAFF
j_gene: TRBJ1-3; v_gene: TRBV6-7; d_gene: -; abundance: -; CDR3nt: TGTGCCAGCAGTTACCAGCCCCTAGACGGAAACACCATATATTTT; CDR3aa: CASSYQPLDGNTIYF
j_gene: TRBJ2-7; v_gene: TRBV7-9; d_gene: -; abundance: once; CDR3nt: TGTGCCAGCAGCTTACAGAGCACCTACGAGCAGTACTTC; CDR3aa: CASSLQSTYEQYF
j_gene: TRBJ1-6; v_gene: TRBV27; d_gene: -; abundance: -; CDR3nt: TGTGCCAGCAGTTTTCAGGGTTGGAATTCACCCCTCCACTTT; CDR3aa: CASSFQGWNSPLHF
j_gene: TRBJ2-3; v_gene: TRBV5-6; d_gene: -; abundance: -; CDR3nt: TGTGCCAGCTCCATCGGGAGAGGTAGCACAGATACGCAGTATTTT; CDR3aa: CASSIGRGSTDTQYF
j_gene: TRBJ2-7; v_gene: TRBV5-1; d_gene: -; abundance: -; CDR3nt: TGCGCCAGCAGCTTTCTGACCCCTCTGCTAGATAACGAGCAGTACTTC; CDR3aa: CASSFLTPLLDNEQYF
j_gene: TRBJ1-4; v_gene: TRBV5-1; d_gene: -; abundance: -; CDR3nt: TGCGCCAGCAGCTTTGAGGGAATAGGGGGTGAAAAACTGTTTTTT; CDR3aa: CASSFEGIGGEKLFF
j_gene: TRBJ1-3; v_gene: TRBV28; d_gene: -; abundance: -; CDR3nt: TGTGTGGTGGGGAGGGGAAACACCATATATTTT; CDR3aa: CVVGRGNTIYF
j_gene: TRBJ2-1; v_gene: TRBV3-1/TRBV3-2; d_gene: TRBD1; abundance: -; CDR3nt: TGTGCCAGCCGGGACAGCTCCTACAATGAGCAGTTCTTC; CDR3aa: CASRDSSYNEQFF
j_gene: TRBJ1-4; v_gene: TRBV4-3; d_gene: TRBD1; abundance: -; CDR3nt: TGCGCCAGCAGCCAAGAGGGACAGGGTAATGAAAAACTGTTTTTT; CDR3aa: CASSQEGQGNEKLFF